This T cell receptor beta chain was sequenced for a study of control samples from healthy donors and cancer patients. Data came from immunoSEQ multiplex PCR; TCRdb stores just in-frame clones and leaves some out. This table holds some 78,000 clones, around nine tenths found once. Specimen: blood. The receptor's source is a woman aged 55-70 years in good health.

CDR3 bases: TGTGCCAGCAGCGGGCGACGGCTAGCGGGAGGGCCATCAGATACGCAGTATTTT. Protein: CASSGRRLAGGPSDTQYF. This chain joins TRBV7-9 and TRBJ2-3; 12 bases are shared with TRBD2. The CDR3 has 18 amino acids. Trimming at V came to 5 bases and at J to 4 bases, leaving 13 bases not matched to a gene. Per germline, CDR1 SEHNR and CDR2 FQNEAQ (reference sequence).